This T cell receptor beta chain was recorded in a study of CD8+ T cells in alopecia areata. Broader study findings: Mice showed TCR sharing more clearly than patients did, possibly owing to HLA. Normal scalp had lower clonality than lesional scalp, with alopecia totalis/universalis lesions showing this most strongly. Sequences from scalp samples also cover resident alphabeta T cells of normal skin.

In alopecia areata patients, both lesional scalp punch biopsies and peripheral blood were collected. This CDR3 comprises 13 residues. The germline CDR1 and CDR2 sequences are MDHEN and SYDVKM. Trimming removed 7 bases at V and 0 bases at J, with 10 bases between. Comments on this clone: Antigen unknown.

RNA, once extracted, was reverse transcribed into cDNA for use as the sequencing template. Method: immunoSEQ multiplex PCR; TCRdb's copy keeps in-frame clones and lacks some. The sample records 120,000 or so clones, about 50% being singletons. What was sequenced was NKG2D-low CD8+ T cells sorted from blood. This TCR came from a human donor with alopecia areata. This chain joins TRBV28 and TRBJ2-7; D is uncertain. CDR3 loop: CASTLPNSYEQYF. As DNA, the CDR3 is TGTGCCAGCACCCTACCAAACTCCTACGAGCAGTACTTC. Full variable domain (missing parts from reference TRBV28 and TRBJ2-7): DVKVTQSSRYLVKRTGEKVFLECVQDMDHENMFWYRQDPGLGLRLIYFSYDVKMKEKGDIPEGYSVSREKKERFSLILESASTNQTSMYLCASTLPNSYEQYFGPGTRLTVT.